The 17 T cell receptor beta chains below come from one sample, sequenced in a study of cytotoxic CD8 clonotypes in ibrutinib-treated CLL. Only in-frame clones appear in the TCRdb table, and some are missing; sequencing was by immunoSEQ multiplex PCR. The top ten hold around 20% of the sample, which has tens of thousands of clones, roughly 50% seen once. The material sequenced was PBMCs, taken after 24 months of ibrutinib treatment. The receptors come from a human donor with chronic lymphocytic leukemia.

This clone has a handful of counts. The chain is built from TRBV5-4 and TRBJ2-1; the match to TRBD2 covers 10 bases. The CDR3 extends over 20 amino acids. From germline, CDR1 is SGHNT and CDR2 YYREEE (reference sequence). The V segment lost 6 bases and the J segment 2 bases; nucleotides outside the gene matches: 20. CDR3 nucleotide sequence: TGTGCCAGCAAGACCGGGTTAACGCCTAGGACTAGCGGAGCCTACAATGAGCAGTTCTTC. Translation gives CASKTGLTPRTSGAYNEQFF.

In this sample, this clone turned up a few times. In DNA form, the CDR3 reads TGCGCCAGCAGTGAACCCGCAACAGAGACCCAGTACTTC. This sequence encodes CASSEPATETQYF. The chain combines TRBV10-1 with TRBJ2-5, with D hard to call. The V gene lost 3 bases and the J gene lost 4 bases, with 9 bases spanning the gap. CDR3 length: 13 residues. CDR1 WNHNN and CDR2 SYGVQD come from the germline V gene (reference sequence).

The chain couples TRBV7-9 to TRBJ1-1; D unresolved. Germline V gives CDR1 SEHNR, CDR2 FQNEAQ (reference sequence). Trimming removed 5 bases from V and 1 base from J, with 11 bases in between. This CDR3 spans 14 amino acids. The CDR3 bases are TGTGCCAGCAGCCCCGATACAAGGAACACTGAAGCTTTCTTT. Translating gives CASSPDTRNTEAFF.

V gene TRBV11-2 combines with J gene TRBJ2-3; 8 positions match TRBD1. The germline gives CDR1 SGHAT, CDR2 FQNNGV. The CDR3 runs 15 residues. The J segment lost 1 base and the V segment lost 7 bases, leaving 7 bases of the junction unmatched. CDR3 in amino acids: CASTRLGQGTDTQYF. The DNA of the CDR3 is TGTGCCAGCACCCGGTTGGGACAGGGCACAGATACGCAGTATTTT.

This clone has just a few counts. CDR3 nucleotides: TGTGCCAGCATAGTAACTGATTACACAGATACGCAGTATTTT. Amino acids: CASIVTDYTDTQYF. J is TRBJ2-3 and V is TRBV2; D is unresolved. V shed 7 bases and J shed 2 bases, with 13 bases lying between them. This CDR3 spans 14 amino acids. The germline CDR1 and CDR2 sequences are SNHLY and FYNNEI.

This chain joins TRBV5-1 and TRBJ2-5; 9 bases are a match to TRBD2. With 4 bases clipped from V and 7 bases from J, the junction kept 11 bases outside the gene matches. The CDR3 totals 15 residues. From germline, CDR1 is SGHRS and CDR2 YFSETQ. The CDR3 sequence: CASSVTGTSSGTQYF. The CDR3 DNA reads as TGCGCCAGCAGCGTGACCGGGACTAGCTCTGGGACCCAGTACTTC.

V usage is TRBV28 and J usage is TRBJ2-7, with 10 bases that match TRBD2. With V trimmed by 3 bases and J by 6 bases, 5 bases remained unmatched. Germline lookup yields CDR1 MDHEN and CDR2 SYDVKM. The CDR3 loop spans 14 amino acids. The CDR3 region is CASSFSAGGSEQYV. CDR3 bases: TGTGCCAGCAGTTTCTCAGCGGGGGGGAGCGAGCAGTACGTC.

This clone was counted only a few times. The chain is built from TRBV4-1 and TRBJ2-5; 7 nucleotides agree with TRBD2. V was pared by 4 bases and J by 1 base, with 0 bases of the junction left unmatched. CDR3 length: 13 residues. The germline gives CDR1 MGHRA, CDR2 YSYEKL. In DNA form, the CDR3 reads TGCGCCAGCAGCCGGACTAGCCAAGAGACCCAGTACTTC. It codes for CASSRTSQETQYF.

This clone was counted only a few times. This chain connects TRBV5-4 to TRBJ1-1; D is unresolved. The V gene's germline CDR1 is SGHNT and CDR2 YYREEE (reference sequence). This CDR3 spans 13 amino acids. The germline V and J ends were trimmed by 3 bases and 2 bases, with 8 bases remaining between them. CDR3: CASSSQTNTEAFF. Here the CDR3 DNA reads TGTGCCAGCAGCTCCCAAACTAACACTGAAGCTTTCTTT.

Only a few counts were recorded for this clone. The chain combines TRBV5-6 with TRBJ2-7; D tentatively fits TRBD1 or TRBD2 (5 bases each). V gave up 0 bases and J gave up 6 bases, with 16 bases separating them. CDR3 length: 15 residues. Germline CDR1 SGHDT, CDR2 YYEEEE. CDR3 nucleotide sequence: TGTGCCAGCAGCTTGGGATGGCTTGGGGGTTTCGAGCAGTACGTC. Translation: CASSLGWLGGFEQYV.

This clone was observed many times. V usage is TRBV11-2 and J usage is TRBJ1-5; D is uncertain. This CDR3 contains 15 residues. The V end was cut by 5 bases, the J end by 1 base, with 12 bases between. Per germline, CDR1 SGHAT and CDR2 FQNNGV. CDR3 loop: CASSANPGSNQPQHF. The CDR3 DNA reads TGTGCCAGCAGCGCCAATCCGGGGAGCAATCAGCCCCAGCATTTT.

This clone is medium-sized by share. The rearrangement joins TRBV6-5 to TRBJ1-1; D is ambiguous. Germline assignment: CDR1 MNHEY and CDR2 SVGAGI. The CDR3 consists of 13 residues. V was pared by 5 bases and J by 1 base, with 8 bases between. CDR3 sequence reads: CASSSGPNTEAFF. The CDR3 DNA is TGTGCCAGCAGTAGTGGACCGAACACTGAAGCTTTCTTT.

Concerning this clone itself: At one end the junction does not follow the germline gene, possibly because of a read error. This chain connects TRBV10-3 to TRBJ2-7; no definite D call. CDR3 size: 14 residues. Per germline, CDR1 ENHRY and CDR2 SYGVKD. The CDR3 nucleotides read TGTGCCAGCAGTGACTCTCGGTTAAACGCCGAGCAGTACTTC. Its translation is CASSDSRLNAEQYF.

The rearrangement uses TRBV29-1 and TRBJ2-7; D is perhaps TRBD1 (5 bases). The CDR3 sequence is 13 residues long. V gave up 4 bases and J gave up 6 bases, with 16 bases separating them. CDR1 is SQVTM, CDR2 ANQGSEA, per germline. The CDR3 DNA follows: TGCAGCGTTGGACCCAGGGTAGGGGCCGAGCAGTACTTC. This codes for CSVGPRVGAEQYF.

This clone has more than one count but fewer than ten. The V call is TRBV28, the J call TRBJ2-7, with D perhaps matching TRBD2 (5 bases). Per germline, CDR1 MDHEN and CDR2 SYDVKM. V was shortened by 3 bases and J by 2 bases, with 8 bases between the two germline ends. This CDR3 has 13 residues. The CDR3 DNA is TGTGCCAGCAGTTTCGACGGGGCCTACGAGCAGTACGTC. Protein sequence: CASSFDGAYEQYV.

CDR3 loop: CASSWAGGTYNEQFF. CDR3 nucleotide sequence: TGTGCCAGCTCGTGGGCGGGAGGAACCTACAATGAGCAGTTCTTC. The chain employs TRBV18 and TRBJ2-1; 8 bases map to TRBD2. The germline V gene has CDR1 KGHSH and CDR2 LQKENI. The CDR3 consists of 15 residues. J lost 2 bases, V lost 6 bases, and 6 bases had no gene match.

This clone was seen a single time. The chain combines TRBV29-1 with TRBJ2-5; no firm D call. The CDR3 totals 11 residues. V was pared by 7 bases and J by 5 bases, with 11 bases between. Germline CDR1 is SQVTM and CDR2 is ANQGSEA. The CDR3 DNA is TGCAGCGCCGAGTTTGTGGAGACCCAGTACTTC. Protein sequence: CSAEFVETQYF. The entire variable domain, with the rest obtained from reference TRBV29-1 and TRBJ2-5, is as follows: SAVISQKPSRDICQRGTSLTIQCQVDSQVTMMFWYRQQPGQSLTLIATANQGSEATYESGFVIDKFPISRPNLTFSTLTVSNMSPEDSSIYLCSAEFVETQYFGPGTRLLVL.